The 21 T cell receptor beta chains presented below share a single source sample, sequenced in a study of blood T cell repertoires in COVID-19. Produced via immunoSEQ multiplex PCR; TCRdb's table is partial and in-frame only. The sample lists 110,000 or so clones, roughly 87% occurring once. The sample comprised peripheral blood. Source of these receptors: a human donor in a cohort sampled during active COVID-19.

A remark on this clone: Other DNA sequences in the sample encode the same CDR3. V is TRBV19 and J is TRBJ2-3; the D gene is possibly TRBD2 (5 bases). This CDR3 comprises 14 residues. The V gene's germline CDR1 is LNHDA and CDR2 SQIVND (reference sequence). V was shortened by 1 base and J by 1 base, with 6 bases between the two germline ends. The CDR3 DNA follows: TGTGCCAGTAGTATAGGGGGAGGCACAGATACGCAGTATTTT. Protein sequence: CASSIGGGTDTQYF.

This chain joins TRBV28 and TRBJ1-1; D might be TRBD1 (5 bases). Trimming shortened V by 6 bases and J by 11 bases, and 19 bases separated the two germline ends. The germline gives CDR1 MDHEN, CDR2 SYDVKM. This CDR3 spans 13 amino acids. The CDR3 DNA reads as TGTGCCAGCAGCCCGACCGGACGGACACGGGCTTTCTTT. Translated: CASSPTGRTRAFF.

This clone has more than one count but fewer than ten. The V call is TRBV7-2, the J call TRBJ2-5, with TRBD2 matching 8 bases. The CDR3 is made up of 16 amino acids. The ends lost 1 base at V and 8 bases at J; junction bases unmatched: 12. The germline V gene has CDR1 SGHTA and CDR2 FQGNSA. CDR3 bases: TGTGCCAGCAGCTTAGAAGGGTGGAGAGCGGGAGAAACCCAGTACTTC. Protein product: CASSLEGWRAGETQYF.

The chain uses TRBV10-3 and TRBJ2-1; the match to TRBD2 covers 7 bases. The CDR3 has 15 amino acids. The germline CDR1 and CDR2 sequences are ENHRY and SYGVKD. Germline trimming cut 6 bases from V and 1 base from J; bases unmatched to any gene: 6. The CDR3, as DNA: TGTGCCATCAGGGATGGCGGGAGTTCCTACAATGAGCAGTTCTTC. Translation: CAIRDGGSSYNEQFF.

This clone was detected only a few times. The gene calls are TRBV5-4 and TRBJ1-2, with D tentatively TRBD1 (6 bases). Germline-derived CDR1 and CDR2 are SGHNT and YYREEE (reference sequence). The CDR3 spans 12 residues. V gave up 4 bases and J gave up 10 bases, with 14 bases separating them. The CDR3 spells CASSLGAGDYTF. Written as DNA, the CDR3 is TGTGCCAGCAGCCTGGGGGCGGGGGACTACACCTTC.

This clone was detected once. The rearrangement uses TRBV25-1 and TRBJ1-3; no reliable D call. Germline V lookup: CDR1 MGHDK, CDR2 SYGVNS. The CDR3 runs 17 residues. Deletions cut 0 bases from V and 1 base from J, with 13 bases between. In nucleotides, the CDR3 is TGTGCCAGCAGTGAATATGCCCCCGGGGTATCTGGAAACACCATATATTTT. This gives the protein CASSEYAPGVSGNTIYF.

The J gene is TRBJ1-4, the V gene TRBV5-1, with D maybe TRBD1 (5 bases). V shed 4 bases and J shed 0 bases, with 10 bases lying between them. Germline CDR1 SGHRS, CDR2 YFSETQ. This CDR3 is 15 amino acids long. DNA of the CDR3: TGCGCCAGCAGCGTACAGGACGCAACTAATGAAAAACTGTTTTTT. Amino acids: CASSVQDATNEKLFF.

The chain combines TRBV5-6 with TRBJ1-1; D possibly corresponds to TRBD1 (6 bases). Between the trimmed V and J ends, which lost 1 base and 5 bases, there was a span of 15 bases. CDR3 length: 15 amino acids. Germline V lookup: CDR1 SGHDT, CDR2 YYEEEE. The CDR3 region has the DNA TGTGCCAGCAGCTTGCTCCCAGGGGTACAGACTGAAGCTTTCTTT. Encoded protein: CASSLLPGVQTEAFF.

The J gene is TRBJ2-3, the V gene TRBV24-1; 12 bases are a match to TRBD2. The CDR3 runs 16 residues. Per germline, CDR1 KGHDR and CDR2 SFDVKD. Losses at the gene ends were 7 bases for V and 0 bases for J; bases not matched to a gene: 4. This CDR3 is CATRAGLAGSTDTQYF. The CDR3 DNA is TGTGCCACCAGGGCCGGACTAGCGGGGAGCACAGATACGCAGTATTTT.

V gene TRBV11-2 combines with J gene TRBJ2-1; 9 bases align to TRBD1. The CDR3 covers 15 residues. CDR1 SGHAT and CDR2 FQNNGV come from the germline V gene. Unmatched junction bases numbered 13, after V lost 6 bases and J lost 10 bases. The CDR3 spells CASRPTGGALHEQFF. The CDR3 nucleotides are TGTGCCAGCAGGCCTACAGGGGGCGCGCTCCACGAGCAGTTCTTC.

The chain joins TRBV4-2 to TRBJ2-7, with D perhaps matching TRBD1 (6 bases). CDR1 is LGHNA, CDR2 YNFKEQ, per germline. The CDR3 has 14 residues. V lost 4 bases and J lost 4, with 14 bases in between. The chain's CDR3 is CASSLRQALYEQYF. CDR3 in DNA: TGTGCCAGCAGCCTTAGACAGGCGTTGTACGAGCAGTACTTC.

In its sample, this clone was seen once. J is TRBJ2-7 and V is TRBV29-1, with TRBD1 matching 8 bases. Trimming removed 6 bases from V and 5 bases from J; junction bases left unmatched: 9. Germline CDR1 and CDR2: SQVTM and ANQGSEA. This CDR3 contains 13 residues. Here the CDR3 DNA reads TGCAGCGTCCTGCAGGGGGCTCCGAACGAGCAGTACTTC. As protein: CSVLQGAPNEQYF.

The gene calls are TRBV28 and TRBJ2-7, with 8 bases lining up with TRBD2. The CDR3 is 14 residues long. Germline assignment: CDR1 MDHEN and CDR2 SYDVKM. After removal of 5 bases from V and 1 base from J, the junction contained 4 bases not matched to a gene. DNA of the CDR3: TGTGCCAGCAGTCACACTAGCGGTTCCTACGAGCAGTACTTC. Translating gives CASSHTSGSYEQYF.

V usage is TRBV6-5 and J usage is TRBJ1-1, with 7 bases fitting TRBD1. CDR1 MNHEY and CDR2 SVGAGI come from the germline V gene. This CDR3 spans 14 amino acids. V lost 5 bases to trimming and J lost 1 base; unmatched junction nucleotides: 4. The CDR3 DNA sequence: TGTGCCAGCAGTCGACAGGGAGGGAACACTGAAGCTTTCTTT. Its translation: CASSRQGGNTEAFF.

This clone was seen a few times. This chain connects TRBV7-9 to TRBJ1-5; D unresolved. From germline, CDR1 is SEHNR and CDR2 FQNEAQ (reference sequence). This CDR3 spans 14 amino acids. The V gene lost 5 bases and the J gene lost 3 bases, with 11 bases spanning the gap. Written as DNA, the CDR3 is TGTGCCAGCAGCCCTACAGATCCCAATCAGCCCCAGCATTTT. Translation: CASSPTDPNQPQHF.

DNA for the CDR3: TGCGCCAGCAGCCAAGCAGGGGACGGAAACACCATATATTTT. This translates into CASSQAGDGNTIYF. The chain carries TRBV4-1 and TRBJ1-3; D may be TRBD1 (6 bases). The CDR3 is 14 residues long. Germline CDR1 is MGHRA and CDR2 is YSYEKL. Trimming shortened V by 1 base and J by 4 bases, and 8 bases separated the two germline ends.

The genes are TRBV12-5 and TRBJ2-4; D perhaps matches TRBD1 (6 bases). CDR1 LGHNT and CDR2 FRNRAP come from the germline V gene. There are 18 residues in the CDR3. V lost 2 bases, J lost 0 bases, and 17 bases lay in between. The CDR3 DNA reads TGTGCTAGTGGTTTGTCATCCGGGGCAGGGGTAGCCAAAAACATTCAGTACTTC. Protein sequence: CASGLSSGAGVAKNIQYF.

The chain uses TRBV10-3 and TRBJ1-2; 10 bases fit TRBD1. Germline CDR1 ENHRY, CDR2 SYGVKD. V lost 2 bases, J lost 4 bases, and 7 bases stayed unmatched. This CDR3 has 16 residues. CDR3 bases: TGTGCCATCAGTGAGGACAGGGGGCCAGGGGGCTATGGCTACACCTTC. Translating it yields CAISEDRGPGGYGYTF.

The chain employs TRBV24-1 and TRBJ2-6; 15 bases match TRBD2. CDR3 length: 21 amino acids. Trimming removed 1 base from V and 3 bases from J; junction bases left unmatched: 9. Germline V gene data show CDR1 as KGHDR and CDR2 as SFDVKD. The CDR3 region has the DNA TGTGCCACCAGTGATTTAGGGACTAGCGGGGGGTTTTGGTGTGGGGCCAACGTCCTGACTTTC. Its translation: CATSDLGTSGGFWCGANVLTF.

The genes are TRBV5-1 and TRBJ1-5, with TRBD1 matching 9 bases. The CDR3 consists of 16 residues. With 5 bases clipped from V and 3 bases from J, the junction kept 9 bases outside the gene matches. Germline V CDR1 and CDR2: SGHRS, YFSETQ. The CDR3 is CASSPTGGRNNQPQHF. As DNA, the CDR3 is TGCGCCAGCAGTCCTACAGGGGGCCGTAACAATCAGCCCCAGCATTTT.

This chain links TRBV28 with TRBJ1-1; unclear D gene. Looked up from germline, CDR1 is MDHEN and CDR2 is SYDVKM. Trimming shortened V by 7 bases and J by 2 bases, and 5 bases separated the two germline ends. CDR3 length equals 11 residues. DNA of the CDR3: TGTGCCAGCAAGAGAAACACTGAAGCTTTCTTT. It codes for CASKRNTEAFF.